The TCR beta chain under discussion was sequenced for a study of T-cell reconstitution after alpha-beta-depleted transplantation in children. Whole-study results and caveats: There were reportedly several hundred expanded graft clones from which alpha-beta T cells came about two months after transplant.

This clonotype was counted between two and nine times. Its cognate antigen is unknown. Molecular barcoding with unique molecular identifiers was used for the TCRbeta library. MiXCR, applied by TCRdb to the PCR reads, yields one record per CDR3 protein. The sample lists 500,000 to 750,000 distinct CDR3 sequences, 10% to 15% occurring once. Material: PBMCs, mostly from graft donor cells, obtained 360 days after TCRalphabeta/CD19-depleted stem cell transplant. The receptor's source is a male patient aged 10 to 17 who had a stem cell transplant for acute myeloid leukemia, so the T cells may come from the graft donor.

CDR3 sequence reads: CASSLVAEENIQYF. DNA for the CDR3: TGTGCCAGCAGCTTAGTAGCGGAGGAGAACATTCAGTACTTC. The chain has TRBV7-2 and TRBJ2-4; possibly TRBD2 for D (6 bases). V dropped 1 base and J dropped 7 bases, with 11 bases sitting between them. Per germline, CDR1 SGHTA and CDR2 FQGNSA. CDR3 length: 14 amino acids.